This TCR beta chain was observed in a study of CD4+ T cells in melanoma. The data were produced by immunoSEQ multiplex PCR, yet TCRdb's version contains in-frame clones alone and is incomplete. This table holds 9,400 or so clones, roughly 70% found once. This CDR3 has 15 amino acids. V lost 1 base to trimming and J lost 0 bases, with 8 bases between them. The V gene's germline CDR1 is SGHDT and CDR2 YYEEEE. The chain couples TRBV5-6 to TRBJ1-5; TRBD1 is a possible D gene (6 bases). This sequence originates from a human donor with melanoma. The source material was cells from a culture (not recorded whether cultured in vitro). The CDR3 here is CASSLMGASNQPQHF. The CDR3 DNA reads TGTGCCAGCAGCTTGATGGGGGCTAGCAATCAGCCCCAGCATTTT.